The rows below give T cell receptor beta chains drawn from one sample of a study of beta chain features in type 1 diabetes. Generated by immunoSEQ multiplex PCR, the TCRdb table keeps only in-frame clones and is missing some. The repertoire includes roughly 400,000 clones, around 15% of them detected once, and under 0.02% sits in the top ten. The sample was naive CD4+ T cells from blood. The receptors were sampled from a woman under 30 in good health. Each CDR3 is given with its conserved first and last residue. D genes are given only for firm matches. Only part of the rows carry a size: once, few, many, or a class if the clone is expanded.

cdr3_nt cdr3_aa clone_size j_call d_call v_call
TGTGCCAGCAGTGATGGGGCCAGAGGTGGGAATGAAGCTTTCTTT CASSDGARGGNEAFF few TRBJ1-1 NA TRBV25-1
TGTGCCAGCTCACAGCCGGGACTAGCGGGAGGCCCCTCCTACAATGAGCAGTTCTTC CASSQPGLAGGPSYNEQFF NA TRBJ2-1 TRBD2 TRBV18
TGTGCCAGCAGTTTAAAGGACAGTAGCAATCAGCCCCAGCATTTT CASSLKDSSNQPQHF NA TRBJ1-5 NA TRBV27
TGTGCCTGGAGTGTACAGGGGGGACCTACCTACGAGCAGTACTTC CAWSVQGGPTYEQYF NA TRBJ2-7 TRBD1 TRBV30
TGTGCCAGCAGCCAAGAAGGGGCCCAGGGGCTCTCCTACGAGCAGTACTTC CASSQEGAQGLSYEQYF NA TRBJ2-7 NA TRBV4-2
TGTGCCAGCAGACCGGGACAGAGCAATCAGCCCCAGCATTTT CASRPGQSNQPQHF NA TRBJ1-5 TRBD1 TRBV2
TGCAGCGTTGATGGTGGCAGGGCGGGGGAGACCCAGTACTTC CSVDGGRAGETQYF few TRBJ2-5 NA TRBV29-1
TGCGCCAGCAGCCCCTACTTCAACGGGGTCTATAGCAATCAGCCCCAGCATTTT CASSPYFNGVYSNQPQHF NA TRBJ1-5 NA TRBV4-3
TGTGCCAGCAGCCTAGTCGACAGGCGCGATGGCTACACCTTC CASSLVDRRDGYTF few TRBJ1-2 NA TRBV28
TGTGCCACCAGCAGAGATCAGGTTCCTCGGGGCTATGGCTACACCTTC CATSRDQVPRGYGYTF few TRBJ1-2 NA TRBV15
TGTGCCACTTGGGAGGGGGGGTCCGGGGAGCTGTTTTTT CATWEGGSGELFF NA TRBJ2-2 NA TRBV28
TGTGCCAGCAGCTTAGTGGCAGGGGAGGGCTACACCTTC CASSLVAGEGYTF NA TRBJ1-2 NA TRBV11-2
TGTGCCAGTAATCTCAGACAGGGAAATGAGCAGTTCTTC CASNLRQGNEQFF NA TRBJ2-1 TRBD1 TRBV19
TGTGCCAGCAGCGGCGGACTAGCGGGAGTCAGAGATACGCAGTATTTT CASSGGLAGVRDTQYF few TRBJ2-3 TRBD2 TRBV7-2
TGTGCCAGCAGTGAAGTCACCAACGGGGGGAATGAGCAGTTCTTC CASSEVTNGGNEQFF NA TRBJ2-1 TRBD2 TRBV6-1
TGCAGCGTTGAACCAGCGGGCCACAATGAGCAGTTCTTC CSVEPAGHNEQFF few TRBJ2-1 NA TRBV29-1
TGTGCCAGCCCTCTGGGGCCAGCGGGAGATGAGCAGTTCTTC CASPLGPAGDEQFF few TRBJ2-1 TRBD2 TRBV7-9
TGTGCCAGCAGCTTACTAGGGGGCCGGAACGAGCAGTACTTC CASSLLGGRNEQYF once TRBJ2-7 TRBD1 TRBV11-1
TGTGCCAGCTCACCACCGGTGGGTAGACAAGACTACGAGCAGTACTTC CASSPPVGRQDYEQYF NA TRBJ2-7 NA TRBV18
TGTGCCTGGAGCCAGACAGGGGGAGGAACAGATACGCAGTATTTT CAWSQTGGGTDTQYF few TRBJ2-3 TRBD1 TRBV30
TGTGCCAGCAGCTTTAGGACTAGCGGCGGGGAGCTGTTTTTT CASSFRTSGGELFF NA TRBJ2-2 TRBD2 TRBV7-9
TGCGCCAGCAGCCAGGGACTAGTCGAGACCCAGTACTTC CASSQGLVETQYF NA TRBJ2-5 TRBD2 TRBV4-3
TGCGCCAGCAGCTTGGAAGCCTACACAGATACGCAGTATTTT CASSLEAYTDTQYF few TRBJ2-3 NA TRBV5-1
TGTGCCAGCAGTTCCGGACAGGGGGCGTTCAATCAGCCCCAGCATTTT CASSSGQGAFNQPQHF NA TRBJ1-5 TRBD1 TRBV28
TGTGCCAGCAGCTCAAAATGGGACAGCCCAAATGAGCAGTTCTTC CASSSKWDSPNEQFF NA TRBJ2-1 TRBD1 TRBV5-4
TGTGCCAGCTCCCCGGGTTGGGTCACATCGCTACCTCAGCCCCAGCATTTT CASSPGWVTSLPQPQHF NA TRBJ1-5 NA TRBV18
TGTGCCTGGAGTGTTGATTTCCTACCCTCCCACGAGCAGTACTTC CAWSVDFLPSHEQYF NA TRBJ2-7 NA TRBV30
TGTGCCAGCAGCGGAGGGACTAGTTTCCCCTACAATGAGCAGTTCTTC CASSGGTSFPYNEQFF few TRBJ2-1 TRBD2 TRBV7-3
TGTGCCATCAGGGGGACAGGGGGGGGTCAGCCCCAGCATTTT CAIRGTGGGQPQHF NA TRBJ1-5 TRBD1 TRBV10-3
TGTGCCAGCAGCGTACAGGGTTTGGTCATGAACACCGGGGAGCTGTTTTTT CASSVQGLVMNTGELFF few TRBJ2-2 NA TRBV9
TGTGCCAGCAGTAGGGACAGGGGATTCAATCAGCCCCAGCATTTT CASSRDRGFNQPQHF NA TRBJ1-5 TRBD1 TRBV2
TGTGCCAGCAGCGTAGCAGCAGGTCAGGGGGTCACCTATGGCTACACCTTC CASSVAAGQGVTYGYTF few TRBJ1-2 TRBD1 TRBV9
TGTGCCAGCAGCTTGGCTAGCCGGGGGAATGAGCAGTTCTTC CASSLASRGNEQFF NA TRBJ2-1 NA TRBV7-2
TGTGCCAGCAGCGTAGGGGGACTAGCGGGAGTCAGTGAGACCCAGTACTTC CASSVGGLAGVSETQYF few TRBJ2-5 TRBD2 TRBV9
TGTGCCTGGAGTTTTCCCGCGGGGCGGCGGGTTGAGCAGTTCTTC CAWSFPAGRRVEQFF NA TRBJ2-1 NA TRBV30
TGTGCCAGCAGTGGACACGAGAACACTGAAGCTTTCTTT CASSGHENTEAFF NA TRBJ1-1 NA TRBV2
TGCGCCAGCAGCCCCCGCGCTAGCGGAGCCTCTGGGGCCAACGTCCTGACTTTC CASSPRASGASGANVLTF few TRBJ2-6 TRBD2 TRBV4-3
TGTGCCAGCAGCTCCTCTAGTGGAGAAGAGACCCAGTACTTC CASSSSSGEETQYF few TRBJ2-5 NA TRBV13